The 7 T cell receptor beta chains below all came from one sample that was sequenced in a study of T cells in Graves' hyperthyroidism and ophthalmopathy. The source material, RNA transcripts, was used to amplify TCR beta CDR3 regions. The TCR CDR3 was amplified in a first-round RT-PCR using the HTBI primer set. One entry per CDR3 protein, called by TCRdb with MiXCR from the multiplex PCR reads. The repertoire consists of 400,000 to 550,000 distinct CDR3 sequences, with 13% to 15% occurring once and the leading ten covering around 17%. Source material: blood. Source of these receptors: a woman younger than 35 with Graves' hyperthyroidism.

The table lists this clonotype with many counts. The CDR3 DNA follows: TGTGCCATCAGTGACCGACAGGGGGCTCGTCCCAGGAACACTGAAGCTTTCTTT. It codes for CAISDRQGARPRNTEAFF. V and J are TRBV10-3 and TRBJ1-1, with TRBD1 identical over 10 bases. The CDR3 has 18 amino acids. The V gene's germline CDR1 is ENHRY and CDR2 SYGVKD. V trimming: 3 bases; J trimming: 1 base; junction bases outside the gene matches: 11.

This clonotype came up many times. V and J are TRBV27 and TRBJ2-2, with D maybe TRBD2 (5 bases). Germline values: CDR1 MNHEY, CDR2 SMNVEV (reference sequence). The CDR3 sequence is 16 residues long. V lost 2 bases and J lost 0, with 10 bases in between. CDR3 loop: CASSLLAGANTGELFF. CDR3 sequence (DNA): TGTGCCAGCAGTTTACTGGCGGGCGCGAACACCGGGGAGCTGTTTTTT.

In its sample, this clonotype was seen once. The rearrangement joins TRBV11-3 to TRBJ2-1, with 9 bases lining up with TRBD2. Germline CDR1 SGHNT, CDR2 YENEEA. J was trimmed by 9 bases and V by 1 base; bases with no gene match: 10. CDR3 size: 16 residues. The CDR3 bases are TGTGCCAGCAGCTTAGCCGGGACTAGCTCAAAGGTTGAGCAGTTCTTC. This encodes CASSLAGTSSKVEQFF.

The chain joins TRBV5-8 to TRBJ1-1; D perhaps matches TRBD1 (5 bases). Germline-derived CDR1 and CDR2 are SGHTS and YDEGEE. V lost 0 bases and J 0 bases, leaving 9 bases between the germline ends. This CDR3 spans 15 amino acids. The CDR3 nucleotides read TGTGCCAGCAGCTTGGTCGGACACCTGAACACTGAAGCTTTCTTT. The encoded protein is CASSLVGHLNTEAFF.

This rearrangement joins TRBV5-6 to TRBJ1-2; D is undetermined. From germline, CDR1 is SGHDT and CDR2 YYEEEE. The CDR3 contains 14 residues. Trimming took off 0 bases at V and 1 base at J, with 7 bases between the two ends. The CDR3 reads CASSLEEYNYGYTF. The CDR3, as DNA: TGTGCCAGCAGCTTGGAAGAATATAACTATGGCTACACCTTC.

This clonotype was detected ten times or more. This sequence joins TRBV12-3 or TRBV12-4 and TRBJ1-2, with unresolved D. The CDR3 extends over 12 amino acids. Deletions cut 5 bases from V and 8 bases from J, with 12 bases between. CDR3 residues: CASSPAWEGYTF. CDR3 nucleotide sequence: TGTGCCAGCAGTCCAGCCTGGGAGGGCTACACCTTC.

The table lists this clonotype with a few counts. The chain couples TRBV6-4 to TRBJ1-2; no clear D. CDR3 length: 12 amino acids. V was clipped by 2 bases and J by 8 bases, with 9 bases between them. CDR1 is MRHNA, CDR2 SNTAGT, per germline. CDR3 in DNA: TGTGCCAGCAGTGACGGAGGGCCCGGCTACACCTTC. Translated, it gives CASSDGGPGYTF.